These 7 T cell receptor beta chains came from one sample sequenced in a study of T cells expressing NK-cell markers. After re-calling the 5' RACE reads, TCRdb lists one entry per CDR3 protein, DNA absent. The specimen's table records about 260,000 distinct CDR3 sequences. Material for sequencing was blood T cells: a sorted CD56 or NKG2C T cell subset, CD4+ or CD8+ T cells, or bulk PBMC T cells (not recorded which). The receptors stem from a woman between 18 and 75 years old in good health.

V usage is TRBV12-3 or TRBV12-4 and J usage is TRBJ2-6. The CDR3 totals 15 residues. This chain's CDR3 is CASSFGGPGANVLTF.

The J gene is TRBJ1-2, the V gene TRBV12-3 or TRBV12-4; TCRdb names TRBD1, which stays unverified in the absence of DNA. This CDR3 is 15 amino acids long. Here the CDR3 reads CASTLGGRANYGYTF.

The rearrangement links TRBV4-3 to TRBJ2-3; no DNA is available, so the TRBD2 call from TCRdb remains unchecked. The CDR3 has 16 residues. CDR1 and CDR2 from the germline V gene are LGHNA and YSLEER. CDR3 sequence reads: CASSQEPGLPSRTQYF.

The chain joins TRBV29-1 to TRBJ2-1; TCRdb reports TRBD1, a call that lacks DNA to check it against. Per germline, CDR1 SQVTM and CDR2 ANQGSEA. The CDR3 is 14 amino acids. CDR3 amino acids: CSVFRDRGLGEQFF.

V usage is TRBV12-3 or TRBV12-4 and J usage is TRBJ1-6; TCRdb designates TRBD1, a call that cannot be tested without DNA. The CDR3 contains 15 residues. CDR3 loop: CASSLRQGPGSPLHF.

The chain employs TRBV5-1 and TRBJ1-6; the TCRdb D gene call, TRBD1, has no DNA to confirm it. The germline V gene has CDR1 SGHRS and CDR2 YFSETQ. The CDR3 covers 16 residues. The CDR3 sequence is CASSASPLGGNSPLHF.

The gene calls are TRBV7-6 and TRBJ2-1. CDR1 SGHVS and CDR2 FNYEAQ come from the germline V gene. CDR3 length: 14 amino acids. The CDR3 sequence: CASSQDENYNEQFF.